This TCR beta chain originates from a study of blood T cell repertoires in COVID-19. Assay used: immunoSEQ multiplex PCR; TCRdb lists only in-frame clones, some missing. The sample records approximately 270,000 clones, roughly 88% being singletons. CDR1 is MNHEY, CDR2 SMNVEV, per germline (reference sequence). V trimming: 6 bases; J trimming: 0 bases; junction bases outside the gene matches: 5. The CDR3 contains 15 residues. This clone was counted once. Recruits, aged about 18 to 89 years, lived in under 25 US areas. The sequenced sample was PBMCs or T cells enriched from blood (not recorded which). This receptor was obtained from a woman aged 25 to 45 who had recovered from COVID-19. This rearrangement joins TRBV27 to TRBJ1-5, with TRBD1 matching over 7 bases. CDR3 amino acids: CASRQGTVSNQPQHF. The CDR3 DNA reads as TGTGCCAGCAGACAAGGGACAGTTAGCAATCAGCCCCAGCATTTT.